This T cell receptor (beta chain) derives from a study of blood T cell repertoires in COVID-19. For the study at large: Specimens from acute and convalescent COVID-19 originated in the United States, Italy and Spain.

The germline V gene has CDR1 SGHRS and CDR2 YFSETQ. V dropped 4 bases and J dropped 1; count of bases not matched to a gene: 6. The CDR3 covers 16 residues. Authors' data handling: Quantification of nucleated cells was approximated via reference gene primer amplification. The method was immunoSEQ multiplex PCR; TCRdb's version includes in-frame clones alone and lacks a portion of them. V and J calls and clone size are those listed in that table; D and trimming were worked out from the DNA. The data contain around 57,000 clones, 70% to 90% of them singletons. This clone was found a few times. The chain has TRBV5-1 and TRBJ2-2; 8 nucleotides match TRBD2. The TCR sequence derives from a human donor with active COVID-19. The donor label of this sample is uncertain. Sequencing input: peripheral blood. DNA of the CDR3: TGCGCCAGCAGCCCTAGGACTAGCCGGAACACCGGGGAGCTGTTTTTT. Amino acids: CASSPRTSRNTGELFF. Supplemented by reference TRBV5-1 and TRBJ2-2, the full variable domain reads KAGVTQTPRYLIKTRGQQVTLSCSPISGHRSVSWYQQTPGQGLQFLFEYFSETQRNKGNFPGRFSGRQFSNSRSEMNVSTLELGDSALYLCASSPRTSRNTGELFFGEGSRLTVL.